Listed here is a single T cell receptor beta chain. The antigen remains undetermined. This sample is drawn from a study of cytomegalovirus exposure and HLA in healthy donors. For the study at large: Previous work identified roughly 110 million unique TCR beta sequences from around 200 million T cells. Findings of the study overall: TCR beta V segments were, for the most part, productive about 90% or about 30% of the time in an earlier analysis.

With V trimmed by 4 bases and J by 0 bases, 11 bases remained unmatched. Germline CDR1 is SQVTM and CDR2 is ANQGSEA. This CDR3 is 17 amino acids long. Both 60 Vbeta primers and 13 Jbeta primers went into the PCR. As handled by the study authors: Unique TCR beta chains totaled about 78 million in a later count, with roughly 10 million of them shared. Profiled with immunoSEQ multiplex PCR; TCRdb holds only in-frame clones, not every one. D and trimming come from the DNA, and the V and J calls and clone size come from that table. The sample holds 40,000 to 55,000 clones, roughly 80% seen once. Sample: PBMCs. The sequence derives from a woman between 35 and 50 years old in good health and CMV-seropositive. The chain links TRBV29-1 to TRBJ1-1; 10 nucleotides align to TRBD1. The CDR3 DNA is TGCAGCGTTGTGAGGGGACAGGGGCTCCTAATGAACACTGAAGCTTTCTTT. Residues: CSVVRGQGLLMNTEAFF.